The next 25 T cell receptor beta chains were all read from a single sample in a study of T cell changes during pregnancy in multiple sclerosis. Some clones are missing from TCRdb's copy, which holds only in-frame ones; the method was immunoSEQ multiplex PCR. In the table there are about 52,000 clones, 85% to 95% of which are singletons. The material was CD4+ T cells from peripheral blood mononuclear cells, obtained in the third trimester of pregnancy. All receptors come from a female donor with multiple sclerosis, enrolled in a pregnancy study.

CDR3 in amino acids: CASSTSAGAGTGELFF. DNA for the CDR3: TGTGCCAGCAGCACCTCGGCAGGGGCAGGGACCGGGGAGCTGTTTTTT. This chain connects TRBV7-3 to TRBJ2-2; TRBD1 might be the D (6 bases). Germline values: CDR1 SGHTA, CDR2 FQGTGA. The V gene lost 5 bases and the J gene lost 5 bases, with 18 bases spanning the gap. There are 16 residues in the CDR3.

This clone was found once. The V call is TRBV10-3, the J call TRBJ2-7; TRBD1 aligns across 8 bases. J was trimmed by 2 bases and V by 10 bases; bases with no gene match: 4. This CDR3 region has 12 residues. Germline CDR1 is ENHRY and CDR2 is SYGVKD. The DNA of the CDR3 is TGTGCCAGCCGGACAGGGCCCTACGAGCAGTACTTC. The encoded protein is CASRTGPYEQYF.

The chain joins TRBV5-4 to TRBJ2-5; TRBD1 might be the D (6 bases). Trimming removed 2 bases at V and 4 bases at J, with 12 bases between. The germline CDR1 and CDR2 sequences are SGHNT and YYREEE (reference sequence). This CDR3 is 14 amino acids long. The CDR3 coding sequence is TGTGCCAGCAGCTTCGCCAGGGGTGCAGAGACCCAGTACTTC. This sequence encodes CASSFARGAETQYF.

The chain joins TRBV11-2 to TRBJ2-3; tentatively, D is TRBD2 (5 bases). Germline V CDR1 and CDR2: SGHAT, FQNNGV. Trimming left V 0 bases short and J 2 bases short, with 9 bases between. The CDR3 has 15 amino acids. CDR3 region: CASSLDRGYTDTQYF. CDR3 coding DNA: TGTGCCAGCAGCTTAGATCGCGGGTACACAGATACGCAGTATTTT.

The chain employs TRBV7-3 and TRBJ2-3, with 10 positions matching TRBD2. Germline CDR1 SGHTA, CDR2 FQGTGA. There are 17 residues in the CDR3. Trimming cost V 1 base and J 3 bases; bases outside gene matches: 7. The CDR3 loop reads CASSLIPSGGATDTQYF. The CDR3 DNA follows: TGTGCCAGCAGCTTAATACCGAGCGGGGGGGCAACAGATACGCAGTATTTT.

This chain links TRBV6-1 with TRBJ1-1; D gene uncertain. The CDR3 is made up of 14 amino acids. Germline-derived CDR1 and CDR2 are MNHNS and SASEGT. Deletions cut 7 bases from V and 3 bases from J, with 15 bases between. The CDR3 protein is CASTFQVTDTEAFF. In nucleotides, the CDR3 is TGTGCCAGCACTTTTCAGGTCACAGACACTGAAGCTTTCTTT.

This chain joins TRBV23-1 and TRBJ2-1; perhaps TRBD2 as D (6 bases). TRBV23-1 is assigned to the ORF class and has an uncertain function. Deletions cut 1 base from V and 4 bases from J, with 20 bases between. The CDR3 is made up of 18 amino acids. CDR3 residues: CASSQFRRDPLGYNEQFF. CDR3 sequence (DNA): TGCGCCAGCAGTCAATTTAGGAGGGATCCCCTCGGATACAATGAGCAGTTCTTC.

This chain uses TRBV6-5 with TRBJ2-6, with 7 bases identical to TRBD1. The CDR3 totals 15 residues. The J segment lost 1 base and the V segment lost 6 bases, leaving 3 bases of the junction unmatched. Germline values: CDR1 MNHEY, CDR2 SVGAGI. The CDR3 DNA sequence: TGTGCCAGCAGCTTGACAGGGTCTGGGGCCAACGTCCTGACTTTC. Translation: CASSLTGSGANVLTF.

CDR3 amino acids: CASSSSGGIYTGELFF. As DNA, the CDR3 is TGTGCCAGCAGCTCGAGCGGGGGGATTTACACCGGGGAGCTGTTTTTT. V and J are TRBV7-3 and TRBJ2-2, with TRBD2 matching 9 bases. With 4 bases clipped from V and 3 bases from J, the junction kept 6 bases outside the gene matches. The CDR3 has 16 amino acids. Germline-derived CDR1 and CDR2 are SGHTA and FQGTGA.

V usage is TRBV6-5 and J usage is TRBJ1-5; 7 bases align to TRBD1. In germline, CDR1 is MNHEY, CDR2 SVGAGI. With 5 bases clipped from V and 2 bases from J, the junction kept 3 bases outside the gene matches. CDR3 length: 14 residues. CDR3 coding DNA: TGTGCCAGCAGTCCAGACAGGGGCAATCAGCCCCAGCATTTT. It encodes CASSPDRGNQPQHF.

The genes are TRBV7-6 and TRBJ2-3, with TRBD2 matching over 10 bases. CDR3 length: 16 residues. The trim removed 2 bases at V and 3 bases at J, leaving 5 bases unmatched. Per the germline V gene, CDR1 is SGHVS and CDR2 is FNYEAQ. The CDR3 spells CASSLISGGATDTQYF. DNA of the CDR3: TGTGCCAGCAGCTTAATCAGCGGGGGGGCGACAGATACGCAGTATTTT.

This clone occurred once. The chain joins TRBV27 to TRBJ1-1; weak D call: TRBD1 (5 bases). The CDR3 has 14 amino acids. Germline V CDR1 and CDR2: MNHEY, SMNVEV (reference sequence). The V and J ends lost 6 bases and 11 bases respectively, with 22 bases between them. The CDR3 here is CASSAWDGGAGAFF. The CDR3 DNA follows: TGTGCCAGCAGCGCCTGGGATGGAGGGGCTGGCGCTTTCTTT.

The genes are TRBV4-2 and TRBJ2-1, with D perhaps TRBD2 (6 bases). Deletions cut 6 bases from V and 4 bases from J, with 16 bases between. Germline V lookup: CDR1 LGHNA, CDR2 YNFKEQ. CDR3 length: 15 amino acids. CDR3 protein: CASSEDRGAYNEQFF. The CDR3 DNA is TGTGCCAGCAGTGAGGACCGCGGGGCTTACAATGAGCAGTTCTTC.

The sample holds a few counts of this clone. This rearrangement joins TRBV2 to TRBJ1-2, with 9 bases that match TRBD1. The CDR3 extends over 14 amino acids. CDR1 is SNHLY, CDR2 FYNNEI, per germline. The trim removed 6 bases at V and 8 bases at J, leaving 10 bases unmatched. The CDR3 bases are TGTGCCAGCAGCCACAGGGGGCATTGGCCCGGCTACACCTTC. This encodes CASSHRGHWPGYTF.

This chain joins TRBV6-1 and TRBJ2-5; 9 bases line up with TRBD1. Germline-derived CDR1 and CDR2 are MNHNS and SASEGT. After removal of 1 base from V and 4 bases from J, the junction contained 1 base not matched to a gene. The CDR3 sequence is 14 residues long. Written as DNA, the CDR3 is TGTGCCAGCAGTGAAGGGACAGGGGCAGAGACCCAGTACTTC. Translation: CASSEGTGAETQYF.

The genes are TRBV7-2 and TRBJ2-3, with 7 nucleotides matching TRBD2. The CDR3 covers 14 residues. J gave up 5 bases and V 5 bases, and 7 bases lay outside the gene matches. The V gene's germline CDR1 is SGHTA and CDR2 FQGNSA. The CDR3 sequence is CASSPQPGGDTQYF. CDR3 coding DNA: TGTGCCAGCAGCCCCCAACCGGGGGGAGATACGCAGTATTTT.

This chain connects TRBV9 to TRBJ1-1; the match to TRBD1 covers 8 bases. The J segment lost 2 bases and the V segment lost 1 base, leaving 7 bases of the junction unmatched. Per the germline V gene, CDR1 is SGDLS and CDR2 is YYNGEE. There are 16 residues in the CDR3. The CDR3 reads CASSVQGARENTEAFF. DNA for the CDR3: TGTGCCAGCAGCGTACAGGGGGCGCGGGAAAACACTGAAGCTTTCTTT.

The chain combines TRBV19 with TRBJ1-1; D gene unclear. Per the germline V gene, CDR1 is LNHDA and CDR2 is SQIVND (reference sequence). The CDR3 totals 12 residues. Trimming took off 5 bases at V and 4 bases at J, with 8 bases between the two ends. The CDR3 reads CASSQQLTEAFF. CDR3 nucleotide sequence: TGTGCCAGTAGTCAACAGCTCACTGAAGCTTTCTTT.

The chain has TRBV7-2 and TRBJ2-6, with a tentative D call TRBD1 (8 bases). Trimming took off 5 bases at V and 2 bases at J, with 16 bases between the two ends. The CDR3 has 17 amino acids. The germline V gene has CDR1 SGHTA and CDR2 FQGNSA. The CDR3 sequence is CASSHRQGRAGANVLTF. The DNA for the CDR3 is TGTGCCAGCAGCCACCGACAGGGGAGGGCTGGGGCCAACGTCCTGACTTTC.

CDR3 region: CASSQIASEQYF. In DNA form, the CDR3 reads TGTGCCAGCAGCCAAATAGCCAGCGAGCAGTACTTC. The chain links TRBV14 to TRBJ2-7, with D unclear. V shed 2 bases and J shed 6 bases, with 8 bases lying between them. The CDR3 is 12 amino acids. The germline gives CDR1 SGHDN, CDR2 FVKESK.

The chain combines TRBV6-6 with TRBJ1-3, with D unclear. The germline V gene has CDR1 MNHNY and CDR2 SVGAGI (reference sequence). The length of the CDR3 is 14 residues. V lost 0 bases to trimming and J lost 8 bases, with 11 bases between them. CDR3 in amino acids: CASSYSTGGDTIYF. For the CDR3, the DNA is TGTGCCAGCAGTTACTCGACTGGCGGGGACACCATATATTTT.

This chain uses TRBV6-5 with TRBJ2-7; D is possibly TRBD2 (5 bases). The CDR3 spans 16 residues. V gave up 4 bases and J gave up 3 bases, with 19 bases separating them. Germline loops: CDR1 MNHEY, CDR2 SVGAGI. As DNA, the CDR3 is TGTGCCAGCAGTTCCCGCGGACTGATTGAGGGCTACGAGCAGTACTTC. This translates into CASSSRGLIEGYEQYF.

In this sample, this clone turned up once. This chain joins TRBV27 and TRBJ1-5; TRBD1 might be the D (5 bases). This CDR3 region has 13 residues. V lost 3 bases and J lost 7, with 10 bases in between. Germline V gene sequence: CDR1 MNHEY, CDR2 SMNVEV (reference sequence). CDR3 in amino acids: CASSLRGGQPQHF. The CDR3, as DNA: TGTGCCAGCAGTTTGCGGGGGGGACAGCCCCAGCATTTT.

This chain connects TRBV5-1 to TRBJ2-7; D not resolved. CDR3 length equals 15 residues. V lost 2 bases, J lost 0 bases, and 12 bases lay in between. Germline V CDR1 and CDR2: SGHRS, YFSETQ. The CDR3 bases are TGCGCCAGCAGCTTTTGGGCAGGCTTCTCCTACGAGCAGTACTTC. Encoded protein: CASSFWAGFSYEQYF.

This clone was recorded only once. J is TRBJ1-2 and V is TRBV25-1, with D possibly TRBD1 on 5 matching bases. This CDR3 region has 15 residues. CDR1 MGHDK and CDR2 SYGVNS come from the germline V gene. V was shortened by 3 bases and J by 0 bases, with 11 bases between the two germline ends. The CDR3 coding sequence is TGTGCCAGCAGTGATTTTGACAGCACTAACTATGGCTACACCTTC. Translating it yields CASSDFDSTNYGYTF.